This T cell receptor beta chain was sequenced in a study of blood T cell repertoires in COVID-19. Study at large: Samples of COVID-19 (acute and convalescent) were obtained from the United States, Italy and Spain. From T cells, B-cell-depleted T cells, or PBMCs came the material, which was cDNA or gDNA.

As handled by the study authors: Estimation of nucleated cell counts was performed using reference gene primer amplification. Sequencing was performed with immunoSEQ multiplex PCR; in TCRdb, only in-frame clones are kept and a portion is missing. The V and J calls and the clone size are those of that table, but D and trimming were determined from the DNA. The data show over 100,000 clones, approximately 83% seen once. The CDR3 has 13 residues. Germline V gene sequence: CDR1 SQVTM, CDR2 ANQGSEA. The J segment lost 5 bases and the V segment lost 5 bases, leaving 8 bases of the junction unmatched. Sequencing was performed on peripheral blood. The source of this sequence is a woman aged 70-85 years with acute or convalescent COVID-19. The chain has TRBV29-1 and TRBJ2-5; 7 bases are shared with TRBD1. Here the CDR3 reads CSVLTGRGETQYF. In DNA, the CDR3 is TGCAGCGTTCTGACAGGGCGAGGGGAGACCCAGTACTTC.